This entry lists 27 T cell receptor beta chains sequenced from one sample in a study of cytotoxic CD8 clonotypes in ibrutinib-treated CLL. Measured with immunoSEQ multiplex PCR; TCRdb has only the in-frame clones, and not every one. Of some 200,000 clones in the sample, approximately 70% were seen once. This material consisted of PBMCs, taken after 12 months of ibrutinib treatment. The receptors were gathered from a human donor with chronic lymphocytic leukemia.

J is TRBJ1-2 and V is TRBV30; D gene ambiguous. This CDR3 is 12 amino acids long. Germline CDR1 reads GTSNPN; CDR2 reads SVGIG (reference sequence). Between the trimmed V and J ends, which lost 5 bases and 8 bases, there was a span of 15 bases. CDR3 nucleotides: TGTGCCTGGTTCGGGTCCTCATGGGGCTACACCTTC. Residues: CAWFGSSWGYTF.

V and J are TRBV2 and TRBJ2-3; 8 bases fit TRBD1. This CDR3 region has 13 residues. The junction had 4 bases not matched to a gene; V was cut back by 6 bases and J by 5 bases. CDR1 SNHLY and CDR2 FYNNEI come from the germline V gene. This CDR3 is CASRDDRGDTQYF. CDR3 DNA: TGTGCCAGCAGAGACGACAGGGGAGATACGCAGTATTTT.

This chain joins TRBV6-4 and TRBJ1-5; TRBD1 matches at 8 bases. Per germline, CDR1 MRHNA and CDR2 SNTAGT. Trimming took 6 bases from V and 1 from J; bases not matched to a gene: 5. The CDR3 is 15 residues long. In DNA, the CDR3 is TGTGCCAGCAGGGAGACAGGGGAAAGCAATCAGCCCCAGCATTTT. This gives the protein CASRETGESNQPQHF.

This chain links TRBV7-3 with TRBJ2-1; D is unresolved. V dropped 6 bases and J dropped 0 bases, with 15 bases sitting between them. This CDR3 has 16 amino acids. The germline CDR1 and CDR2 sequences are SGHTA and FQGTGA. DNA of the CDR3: TGTGCCAGCAGAACCCTGACGTTGAGCTCCTACAATGAGCAGTTCTTC. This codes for CASRTLTLSSYNEQFF.

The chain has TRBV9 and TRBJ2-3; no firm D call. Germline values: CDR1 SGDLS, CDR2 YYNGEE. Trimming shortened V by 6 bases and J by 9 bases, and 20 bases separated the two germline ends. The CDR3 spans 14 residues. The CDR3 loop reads CASTPGGTSRTQYF. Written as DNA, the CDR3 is TGTGCCAGCACCCCGGGCGGCACCAGCCGAACGCAGTATTTT.

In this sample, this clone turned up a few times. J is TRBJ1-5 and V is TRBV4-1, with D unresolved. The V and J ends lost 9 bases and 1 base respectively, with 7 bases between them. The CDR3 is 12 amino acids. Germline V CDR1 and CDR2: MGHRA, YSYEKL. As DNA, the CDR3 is TGCGCCAGAGGAGGGAGCAATCAGCCCCAGCATTTT. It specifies CARGGSNQPQHF.

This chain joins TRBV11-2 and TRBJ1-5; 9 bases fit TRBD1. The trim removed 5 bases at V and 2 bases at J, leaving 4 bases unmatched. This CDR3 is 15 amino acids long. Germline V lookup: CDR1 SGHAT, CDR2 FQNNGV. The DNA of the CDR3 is TGTGCCAGCAGCAGGGACAGGGTAGGCAATCAGCCCCAGCATTTT. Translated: CASSRDRVGNQPQHF.

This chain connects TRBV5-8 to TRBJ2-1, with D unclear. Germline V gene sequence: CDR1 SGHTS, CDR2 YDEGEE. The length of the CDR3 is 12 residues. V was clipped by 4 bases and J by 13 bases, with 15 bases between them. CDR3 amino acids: CASSPTGRGQFF. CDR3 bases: TGTGCCAGCAGCCCCACCGGACGCGGACAGTTCTTC.

CDR3: CASSLIGGRVGEQYF. The CDR3 nucleotides read TGTGCCAGCAGCTTAATTGGGGGACGGGTAGGAGAGCAGTACTTC. The chain couples TRBV7-9 to TRBJ2-7; either TRBD1 or TRBD2 may fit D (5 bases each). The germline gives CDR1 SEHNR, CDR2 FQNEAQ (reference sequence). CDR3 size: 15 residues. Trimming stripped 2 bases from V and 7 bases from J, with 18 bases between.

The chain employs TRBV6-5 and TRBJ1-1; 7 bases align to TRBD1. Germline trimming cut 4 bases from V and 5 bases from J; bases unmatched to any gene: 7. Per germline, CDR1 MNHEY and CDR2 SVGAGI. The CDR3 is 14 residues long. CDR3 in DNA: TGTGCCAGCAGTTCCACCAGGGGGGGGACTGAAGCTTTCTTT. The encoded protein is CASSSTRGGTEAFF.

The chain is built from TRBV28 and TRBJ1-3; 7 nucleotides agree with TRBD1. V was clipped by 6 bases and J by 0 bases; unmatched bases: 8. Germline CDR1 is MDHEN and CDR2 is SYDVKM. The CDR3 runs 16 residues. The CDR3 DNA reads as TGTGCCAGCAGCACAGGGGCGCTCCTCTCTGGAAACACCATATATTTT. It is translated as CASSTGALLSGNTIYF. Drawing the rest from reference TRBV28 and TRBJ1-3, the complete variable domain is DVKVTQSSRYLVKRTGEKVFLECVQDMDHENMFWYRQDPGLGLRLIYFSYDVKMKEKGDIPEGYSVSREKKERFSLILESASTNQTSMYLCASSTGALLSGNTIYFGEGSWLTVV.

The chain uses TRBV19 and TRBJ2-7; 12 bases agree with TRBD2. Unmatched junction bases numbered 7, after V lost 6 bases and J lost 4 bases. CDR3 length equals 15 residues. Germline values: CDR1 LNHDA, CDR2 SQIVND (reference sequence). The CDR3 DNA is TGTGCCAGTAGCAGTCCGGGACTAGCGGGTTACGAGCAGTACTTC. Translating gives CASSSPGLAGYEQYF.

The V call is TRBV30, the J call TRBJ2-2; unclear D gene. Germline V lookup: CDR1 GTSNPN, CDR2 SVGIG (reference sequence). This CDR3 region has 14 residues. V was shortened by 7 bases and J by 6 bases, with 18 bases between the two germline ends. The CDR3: CASLQDDRPGELFF. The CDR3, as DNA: TGTGCCTCCCTCCAGGACGACCGTCCCGGGGAGCTGTTTTTT. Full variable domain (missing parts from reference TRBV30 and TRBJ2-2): SQTIHQWPATLVQPVGSPLSLECTVEGTSNPNLYWYRQAAGRGLQLLFYSVGIGQISSEVPQNLSASRPQDRQFILSSKKLLLSDSGFYLCASLQDDRPGELFFGEGSRLTVL.

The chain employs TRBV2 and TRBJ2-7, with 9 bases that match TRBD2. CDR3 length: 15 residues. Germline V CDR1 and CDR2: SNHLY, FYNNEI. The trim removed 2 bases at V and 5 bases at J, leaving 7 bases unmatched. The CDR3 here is CASSELRREGNEQYF. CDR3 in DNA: TGTGCCAGCAGTGAACTCCGGCGGGAGGGGAACGAGCAGTACTTC.

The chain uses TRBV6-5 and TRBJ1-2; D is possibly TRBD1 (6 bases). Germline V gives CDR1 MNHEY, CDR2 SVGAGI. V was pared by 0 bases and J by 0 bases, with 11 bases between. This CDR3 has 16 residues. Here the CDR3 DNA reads TGTGCCAGCAGTTACTCTACTTACAGGGCTAACTATGGCTACACCTTC. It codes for CASSYSTYRANYGYTF.

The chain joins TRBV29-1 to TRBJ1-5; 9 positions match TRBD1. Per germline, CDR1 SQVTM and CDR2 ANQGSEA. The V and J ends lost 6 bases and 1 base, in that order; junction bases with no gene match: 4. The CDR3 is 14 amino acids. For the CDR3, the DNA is TGCAGCGTCGTACAGGGGGCAAGCAATCAGCCCCAGCATTTT. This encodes CSVVQGASNQPQHF.

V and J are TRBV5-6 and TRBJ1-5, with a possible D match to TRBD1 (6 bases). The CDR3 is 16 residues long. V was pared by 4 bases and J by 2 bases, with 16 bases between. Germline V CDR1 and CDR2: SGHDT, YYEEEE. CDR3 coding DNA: TGTGCCAGCAGCCCTAAGGGGGGGGCAGGCAATCAGCCCCAGCATTTT. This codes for CASSPKGGAGNQPQHF.

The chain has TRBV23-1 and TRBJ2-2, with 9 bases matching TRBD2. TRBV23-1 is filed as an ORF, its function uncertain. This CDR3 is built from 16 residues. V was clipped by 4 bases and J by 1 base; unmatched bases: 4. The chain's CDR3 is CASSRQRGENTGELFF. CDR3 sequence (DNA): TGCGCCAGCAGTCGACAGCGGGGGGAGAACACCGGGGAGCTGTTTTTT.

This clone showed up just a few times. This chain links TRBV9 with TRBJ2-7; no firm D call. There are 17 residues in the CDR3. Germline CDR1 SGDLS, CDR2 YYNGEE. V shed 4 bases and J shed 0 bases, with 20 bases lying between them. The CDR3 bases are TGTGCCAGCAGCCCCCCGACGGACCACTTGGGCTCCTACGAGCAGTACTTC. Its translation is CASSPPTDHLGSYEQYF.

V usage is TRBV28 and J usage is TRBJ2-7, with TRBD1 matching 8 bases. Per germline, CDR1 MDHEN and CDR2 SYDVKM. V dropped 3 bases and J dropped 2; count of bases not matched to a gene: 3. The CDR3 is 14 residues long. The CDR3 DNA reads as TGTGCCAGCAGTTTTGGGGACAGGACCTACGAGCAGTACTTC. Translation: CASSFGDRTYEQYF. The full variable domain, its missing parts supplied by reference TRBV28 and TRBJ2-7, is DVKVTQSSRYLVKRTGEKVFLECVQDMDHENMFWYRQDPGLGLRLIYFSYDVKMKEKGDIPEGYSVSREKKERFSLILESASTNQTSMYLCASSFGDRTYEQYFGPGTRLTVT.

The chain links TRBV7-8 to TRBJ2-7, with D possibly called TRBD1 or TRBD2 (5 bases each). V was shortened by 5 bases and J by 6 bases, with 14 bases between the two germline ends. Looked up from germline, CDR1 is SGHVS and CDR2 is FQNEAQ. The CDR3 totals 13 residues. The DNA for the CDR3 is TGTGCCAGCAGCCCAGAGGGGCCGGGCGAGCAGTACTTC. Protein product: CASSPEGPGEQYF.

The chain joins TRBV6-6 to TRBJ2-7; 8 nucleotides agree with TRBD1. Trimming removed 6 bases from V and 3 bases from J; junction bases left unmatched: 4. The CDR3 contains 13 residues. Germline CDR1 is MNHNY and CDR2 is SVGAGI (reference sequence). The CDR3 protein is CASSGQGSYEQYF. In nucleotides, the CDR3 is TGTGCCAGCAGCGGACAGGGTAGCTACGAGCAGTACTTC.

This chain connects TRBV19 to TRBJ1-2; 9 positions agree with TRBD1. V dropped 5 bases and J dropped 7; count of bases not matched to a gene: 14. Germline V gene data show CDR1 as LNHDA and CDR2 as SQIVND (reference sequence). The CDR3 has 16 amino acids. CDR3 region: CASSLRDRAGVVGYTF. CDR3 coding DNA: TGTGCCAGTAGTCTAAGGGACAGGGCGGGAGTCGTTGGCTACACCTTC.

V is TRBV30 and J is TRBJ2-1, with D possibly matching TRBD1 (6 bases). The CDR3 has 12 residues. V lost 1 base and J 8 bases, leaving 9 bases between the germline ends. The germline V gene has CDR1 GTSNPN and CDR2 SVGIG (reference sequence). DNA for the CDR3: TGTGCCTGGAGTGCTCAGGGGTATGAGCAGTTCTTC. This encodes CAWSAQGYEQFF.

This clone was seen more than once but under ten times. CDR3 residues: CASSANTGAGGYTF. CDR3 DNA: TGTGCCAGCAGCGCGAATACAGGGGCGGGTGGCTACACCTTC. V and J are TRBV9 and TRBJ1-2; 7 nucleotides match TRBD1. Germline lookup yields CDR1 SGDLS and CDR2 YYNGEE. Trimming cost V 3 bases and J 7 bases; bases outside gene matches: 9. The CDR3 sequence is 14 residues long.

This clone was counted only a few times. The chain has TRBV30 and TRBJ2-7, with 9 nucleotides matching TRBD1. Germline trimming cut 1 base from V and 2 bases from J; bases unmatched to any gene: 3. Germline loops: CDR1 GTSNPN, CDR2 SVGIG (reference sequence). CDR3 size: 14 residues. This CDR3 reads CAWSGTGDPYEQYF. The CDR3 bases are TGTGCCTGGAGTGGGACAGGGGACCCCTACGAGCAGTACTTC. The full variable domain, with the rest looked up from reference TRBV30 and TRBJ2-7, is SQTIHQWPATLVQPVGSPLSLECTVEGTSNPNLYWYRQAAGRGLQLLFYSVGIGQISSEVPQNLSASRPQDRQFILSSKKLLLSDSGFYLCAWSGTGDPYEQYFGPGTRLTVT.

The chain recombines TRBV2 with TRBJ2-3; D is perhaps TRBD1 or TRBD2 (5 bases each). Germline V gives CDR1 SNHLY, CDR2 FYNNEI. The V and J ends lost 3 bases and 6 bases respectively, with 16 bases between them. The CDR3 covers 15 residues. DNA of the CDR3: TGTGCCAGCAGTGATCCTCCGCCCTGGGGGGATACGCAGTATTTT. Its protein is CASSDPPPWGDTQYF.